A single sample is the source of the 10 T cell receptor beta chains below, sequenced in a study of somatic mutations in cytotoxic T cells in rheumatoid arthritis. The repertoire was sequenced with immunoSEQ multiplex PCR; TCRdb's copy has only in-frame clones and lacks some. The table includes fewer than 20,000 clones, approximately 80% detected once. Sequencing used CD8+ T cells sorted from blood. The receptors derive from an adult with rheumatoid arthritis.

This chain joins TRBV18 and TRBJ1-1, with a weak D call TRBD1 (5 bases). V dropped 6 bases and J dropped 0 bases, with 17 bases sitting between them. Germline CDR1 KGHSH, CDR2 LQKENI. The CDR3 runs 16 residues. For the CDR3, the DNA is TGTGCCAGCTCGCCCTCGACAGACTCTATGAACACTGAAGCTTTCTTT. Protein sequence: CASSPSTDSMNTEAFF.

The V and J genes are TRBV7-9 and TRBJ2-1; perhaps TRBD1 as D (6 bases). This CDR3 contains 13 residues. Germline-derived CDR1 and CDR2 are SEHNR and FQNEAQ (reference sequence). The ends were cut back, 6 bases at V and 4 bases at J, with 10 bases in the middle. Here the CDR3 DNA reads TGTGCCAGCAGTAGAACAGGGTACAATGAGCAGTTCTTC. The encoded protein is CASSRTGYNEQFF.

Regarding this clone: The germline gene is not matched at one end of the junction; a read error may be the cause. Other DNA variants within this sample encode the same CDR3. The gene calls are TRBV9 and TRBJ2-3; D not resolved. Germline V gene sequence: CDR1 SGDLS, CDR2 YYNGEE. This CDR3 comprises 12 residues. DNA of the CDR3: TGCGCCAGCAGCCCGGGCACAGATACGCAGTATTTT. Encoded protein: CASSPGTDTQYF.

The chain combines TRBV27 with TRBJ1-2, with D hard to call. The CDR3 loop spans 11 amino acids. Germline V gives CDR1 MNHEY, CDR2 SMNVEV (reference sequence). Trimming left V 10 bases short and J 4 bases short, with 10 bases between. The CDR3 is CATRTVYGYTF. CDR3 DNA sequence: TGTGCCACCCGGACGGTCTATGGCTACACCTTC.

Written as DNA, the CDR3 is TGTGCCAGCAGCTTGGTCGGGGAGACTAATGAAAAACTGTTTTTT. This translates into CASSLVGETNEKLFF. This chain joins TRBV5-5 and TRBJ1-4; D remains ambiguous. CDR1 and CDR2 (germline): SGHKS, YYEKEE (reference sequence). The CDR3 loop spans 15 amino acids. The germline V and J ends were trimmed by 0 bases and 2 bases, with 8 bases remaining between them.

This rearrangement joins TRBV19 to TRBJ1-1; D remains unclear. V lost 3 bases and J lost 2, with 10 bases in between. This CDR3 region has 14 residues. CDR1 is LNHDA and CDR2 is SQIVND in the germline V gene (reference sequence). The CDR3: CASSMGAVNTEAFF. CDR3 DNA: TGTGCCAGTAGTATGGGAGCGGTTAACACTGAAGCTTTCTTT.

The V gene is TRBV4-1, the J gene TRBJ2-1; 7 nucleotides line up with TRBD2. The germline gives CDR1 MGHRA, CDR2 YSYEKL. Trimming removed 0 bases from V and 3 bases from J; junction bases left unmatched: 2. The CDR3 covers 15 residues. CDR3 coding DNA: TGCGCCAGCAGCCAAGAAAGCGGGAACTACAATGAGCAGTTCTTC. Amino acid sequence: CASSQESGNYNEQFF.

This rearrangement joins TRBV27 to TRBJ2-3; D might be TRBD1 or TRBD2, each matching 5 bases. Germline V gene lookup returns CDR1 MNHEY and CDR2 SMNVEV (reference sequence). The length of the CDR3 is 11 residues. Deletions cut 8 bases from V and 7 bases from J, with 10 bases between. CDR3 sequence: CASGRGHTQYF. The CDR3 DNA sequence: TGTGCCAGCGGCCGGGGCCATACGCAGTATTTT.

This chain joins TRBV5-6 and TRBJ2-3; 7 bases line up with TRBD1. CDR3 length equals 16 residues. The trim removed 3 bases at V and 0 bases at J, leaving 7 bases unmatched. The germline V gene has CDR1 SGHDT and CDR2 YYEEEE. Written as DNA, the CDR3 is TGTGCCAGCAGCTACGGGACAGTAGATAGCACAGATACGCAGTATTTT. It is translated as CASSYGTVDSTDTQYF.

CDR3 residues: CASSSDVADNEQFF. DNA of the CDR3: TGTGCCAGCAGCTCGGATGTTGCGGACAATGAGCAGTTCTTC. The J gene is TRBJ2-1, the V gene TRBV13; D ambiguous. The CDR3 covers 14 residues. Trimming shortened V by 4 bases and J by 5 bases, and 12 bases separated the two germline ends. Germline-derived CDR1 and CDR2 are PRHDT and FYEKMQ (reference sequence).